These T cell receptor beta chains were read from a single sample in a study of blood T cells in healthy people across ages. MiXCR, run by TCRdb on the 5' RACE reads, gives a single entry per CDR3 protein. Of around 1,700,000 distinct CDR3 sequences in the sample, roughly 27% were seen once. Sequenced sample: blood. These receptors originate from a woman aged 30 to 39 in good health. CDR3s include the opening cysteine and the closing phenylalanine or tryptophan. The D gene is left open where the match is weak. Clone sizes are given selectively: once, few, many, or a class where the clone is expanded.

CDR3aa	CDR3nt	v_gene	j_gene	abundance	len	d_gene
CASSRRGTSNQPQHF	TGTGCCAGCAGTAGGCGGGGGACAAGCAATCAGCCCCAGCATTTT	TRBV12-3/TRBV12-4	TRBJ1-5	.	15	.
CASATGTGSGYTF	TGCGCCAGTGCTACCGGGACAGGGAGCGGCTACACCTTC	TRBV5-1	TRBJ1-2	few	13	TRBD1
CASSQAWKGTDTEAFF	TGTGCCAGCAGCCAAGCGTGGAAAGGGACCGACACTGAAGCTTTCTTT	TRBV3-1	TRBJ1-1	.	16	.
CASLGGNEQFF	TGTGCCAGCCTGGGGGGGAATGAGCAGTTCTTC	TRBV27	TRBJ2-1	few	11	TRBD2
CSVLGQLNTEAFF	TGCAGCGTGCTGGGACAGCTGAACACTGAAGCTTTCTTT	TRBV29-1	TRBJ1-1	.	13	TRBD1
CASSYPDAFGSPLHF	TGTGCCAGCAGCTATCCGGACGCGTTCGGTTCACCCCTCCACTTT	TRBV6-2/TRBV6-3	TRBJ1-6	.	15	.
CASSLLVAATDTQYF	TGCGCCAGCAGCTTACTAGTGGCGGCCACAGATACGCAGTATTTT	TRBV5-1	TRBJ2-3	.	15	.
CASSLALRGGYEQYF	TGCGCCAGCAGCTTGGCCCTCAGGGGAGGCTACGAGCAGTACTTC	TRBV5-1	TRBJ2-7	few	15	.
CASSKRRQNTGELFF	TGCGCCAGCAGCAAGCGACGTCAAAACACCGGGGAGCTGTTTTTT	TRBV5-1	TRBJ2-2	.	15	.
CASSQDKAGLYGYTF	TGCGCCAGCAGCCAAGATAAAGCAGGGCTCTATGGCTACACCTTC	TRBV4-1	TRBJ1-2	few	15	.
CASSLGPTETQYF	TGTGCCAGCAGCCTGGGACCCACGGAGACCCAGTACTTC	TRBV7-3	TRBJ2-5	few	13	.
CSVRRQGAVMNNEQFF	TGCAGTGTTCGAAGACAGGGGGCGGTTATGAACAATGAGCAGTTCTTC	TRBV20-1	TRBJ2-1	few	16	TRBD1
CASSAGTGERGGYTF	TGTGCCAGCAGCGCTGGGACAGGGGAGCGCGGTGGCTACACCTTC	TRBV13	TRBJ1-2	.	15	TRBD1
CASSPDSAPETQYF	TGTGCCAGCAGCCCCGACAGTGCACCGGAGACCCAGTACTTC	TRBV7-8	TRBJ2-5	few	14	.
CASSLSFTPGGTQYF	TGTGCCAGCAGTTTATCATTTACGCCTGGAGGGACCCAGTACTTC	TRBV27	TRBJ2-5	.	15	.
CSARANRGGYNEQFF	TGCAGTGCTAGAGCCAACCGGGGTGGCTACAATGAGCAGTTCTTC	TRBV20-1	TRBJ2-1	many	15	.
CSAPGAGAQETQYF	TGCAGTGCGCCCGGAGCGGGCGCACAAGAGACCCAGTACTTC	TRBV20-1	TRBJ2-5	few	14	.
CATSDPGGSSYNEQFF	TGTGCCACCAGTGACCCGGGAGGGAGCTCCTACAATGAGCAGTTCTTC	TRBV24-1	TRBJ2-1	many	16	TRBD2
CASSFGTHNEQFF	TGTGCCAGTAGTTTCGGGACTCACAATGAGCAGTTCTTC	TRBV19	TRBJ2-1	few	13	.
CASSQGPEQTQYF	TGTGCCAGCAGCCAAGGCCCAGAACAGACCCAGTACTTC	TRBV3-1	TRBJ2-5	few	13	.
CASSSTEGLSKNIQYF	TGTGCCAGCAGCTCTACGGAGGGACTGTCCAAAAACATTCAGTACTTC	TRBV9	TRBJ2-4	few	16	.
CNARGDFHQFF	TGCAATGCTAGAGGCGACTTTCACCAGTTCTTC	TRBV20-1	TRBJ2-1	.	11	.
CSATPAQGQLGGLEAQYF	TGCAGTGCCACCCCGGCGCAGGGGCAACTAGGGGGTTTGGAGGCCCAGTACTTC	TRBV20-1	TRBJ2-5	few	18	.
CASSLSGRGDSNQPQHF	TGTGCCAGCAGCTTGTCAGGTCGGGGCGATAGCAATCAGCCCCAGCATTTT	TRBV7-2	TRBJ1-5	.	17	.
CANKGGGANVLTF	TGTGCCAACAAGGGGGGAGGGGCCAACGTCCTGACTTTC	TRBV28	TRBJ2-6	few	13	.
CAISSGTGVGTQYF	TGTGCCATCAGTTCCGGGACAGGGGTAGGGACCCAGTACTTC	TRBV10-3	TRBJ2-5	few	14	TRBD1
CASRKQTGNSYNEQFF	TGTGCCAGCAGGAAGCAGACGGGCAACTCCTACAATGAGCAGTTCTTC	TRBV11-1	TRBJ2-1	.	16	.
CASSSPVAGGVPDTQYF	TGTGCCAGCAGCTCCCCAGTGGCGGGAGGGGTCCCAGATACGCAGTATTTT	TRBV7-9	TRBJ2-3	few	17	TRBD2
CASSLIRSLAGARYEQYF	TGTGCCAGCAGCTTAATCCGATCACTAGCGGGGGCTCGATACGAGCAGTACTTC	TRBV7-3	TRBJ2-7	.	18	TRBD2
CASSEDRGNIQYF	TGTGCCAGCAGTGAGGACAGGGGGAACATTCAGTACTTC	TRBV6-1	TRBJ2-4	many	13	TRBD1
CASSFGGAREQFF	TGCGCCAGCAGCTTTGGGGGGGCGCGTGAGCAGTTCTTC	TRBV5-1	TRBJ2-1	.	13	.
CASSQTSRGPSEQYF	TGCGCCAGCAGCCAGACTTCGAGGGGGCCCAGTGAGCAGTACTTC	TRBV4-1	TRBJ2-7	.	15	TRBD1
CASSLDGTATNYGYTF	TGTGCCAGCAGCTTGGACGGGACGGCGACTAACTATGGCTACACCTTC	TRBV5-5	TRBJ1-2	.	16	.
CAIRVGELAGNSYNEQFF	TGTGCCATCAGGGTTGGGGAGCTAGCCGGAAACTCCTACAATGAGCAGTTCTTC	TRBV10-3	TRBJ2-1	many	18	.
CASSEPRRNEQFF	TGTGCCAGCAGCGAGCCTCGGAGGAATGAGCAGTTCTTC	TRBV11-1	TRBJ2-1	few	13	.
CASSLVLSTTETQYF	TGTGCCAGCAGCTTAGTCTTGAGCACTACCGAGACCCAGTACTTC	TRBV7-9	TRBJ2-5	few	15	.
CASSPGRTGGWETQYF	TGTGCCAGCAGTCCCGGCCGAACGGGAGGTTGGGAGACCCAGTACTTC	TRBV25-1	TRBJ2-5	few	16	TRBD2
CASSEQGFYEQYF	TGTGCCAGCAGTGAACAGGGATTTTACGAGCAGTACTTC	TRBV2	TRBJ2-7	.	13	.
CASSGTGDYGYTF	TGCGCCAGCAGTGGAACGGGAGACTATGGCTACACCTTC	TRBV10-2	TRBJ1-2	many	13	.
CASSDSASGGPTTNTQYF	TGTGCCAGCAGTGACTCGGCTAGCGGGGGGCCCACCACAAATACGCAGTATTTT	TRBV6-4	TRBJ2-3	few	18	TRBD2
CASRSLGVSGANVLTF	TGTGCCAGCAGGTCCCTCGGGGTCTCTGGGGCCAACGTCCTGACTTTC	TRBV7-2	TRBJ2-6	many	16	.